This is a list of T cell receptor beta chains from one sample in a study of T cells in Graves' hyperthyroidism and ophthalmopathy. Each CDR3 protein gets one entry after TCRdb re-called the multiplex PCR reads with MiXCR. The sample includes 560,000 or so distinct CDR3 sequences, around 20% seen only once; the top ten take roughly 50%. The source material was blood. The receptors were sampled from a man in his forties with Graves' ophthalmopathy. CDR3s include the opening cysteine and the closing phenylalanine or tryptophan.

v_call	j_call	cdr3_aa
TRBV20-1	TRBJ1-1	CSARSTGAFTEAFF
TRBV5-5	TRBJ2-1	CASTRKDSPYNEQFF
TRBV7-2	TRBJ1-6	CASSLLAGTGSPLHF
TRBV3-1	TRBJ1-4	CASSQDLRGGSLNEKLFF
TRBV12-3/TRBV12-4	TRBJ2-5	CASSLLQGGTQYF
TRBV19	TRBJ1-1	CASSPLTTRGNTEAFF
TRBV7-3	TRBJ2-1	CASSPKGGVGYNEQFF
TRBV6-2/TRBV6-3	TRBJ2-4	CASSYNVGFAKNIQYF
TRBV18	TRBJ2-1	CASSPPQSLSYNEQFF
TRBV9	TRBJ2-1	CASSVGDSGRRDEQFF
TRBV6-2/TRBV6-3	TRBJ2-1	CASRAGTGINNEQFF
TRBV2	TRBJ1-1	CASTGGTNTEAFF
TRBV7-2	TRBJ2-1	CASSLGPVSASSYNEQFF
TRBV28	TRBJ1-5	CASRFGSRQPQHF
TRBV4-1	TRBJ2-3	CASTPGQDTDTQYF
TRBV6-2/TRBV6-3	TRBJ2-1	CASTTRAGYYNEQFF
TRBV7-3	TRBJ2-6	CASSRRETGANVLTF
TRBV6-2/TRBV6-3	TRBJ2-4	CASRARGGLAKNIQYF
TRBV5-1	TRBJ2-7	CASSLEGTGVYEQYF
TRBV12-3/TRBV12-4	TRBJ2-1	CASFPGLRGNEQFF
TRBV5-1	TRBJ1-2	CASSLGQGDHGYTF
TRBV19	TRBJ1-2	CASIGRNYGYTF
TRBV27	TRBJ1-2	CASSLMMGQGKNGYTF
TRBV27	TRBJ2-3	CASSWGTSGGPSDTQYF